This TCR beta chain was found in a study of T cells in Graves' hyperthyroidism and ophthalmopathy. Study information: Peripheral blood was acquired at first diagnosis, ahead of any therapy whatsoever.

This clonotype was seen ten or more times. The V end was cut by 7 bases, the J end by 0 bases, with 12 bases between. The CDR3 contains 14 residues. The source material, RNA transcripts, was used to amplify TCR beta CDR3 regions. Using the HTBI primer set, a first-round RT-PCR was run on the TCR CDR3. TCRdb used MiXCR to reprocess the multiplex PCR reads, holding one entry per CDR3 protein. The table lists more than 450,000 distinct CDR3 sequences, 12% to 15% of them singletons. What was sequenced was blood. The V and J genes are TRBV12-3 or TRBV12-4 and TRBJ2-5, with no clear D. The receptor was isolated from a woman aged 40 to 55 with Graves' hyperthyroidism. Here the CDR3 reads CASTRAPYQETQYF. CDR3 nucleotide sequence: TGTGCCAGCACCCGGGCGCCGTACCAAGAGACCCAGTACTTC.